These 22 T cell receptor beta chains were all obtained from the same sample, sequenced in a study of Ad26.COV2.S vaccination and SARS-CoV-2 variants. The assay was immunoSEQ multiplex PCR, and TCRdb's table has in-frame clones only and misses some. The table shows about 480,000 clones, with approximately 90% occurring only once. Treatment defined: some 19 received Ad26.COV2.S at low or high dose, single or two shots; about five received placebo; per-sample allocation not given. All samples were drawn on day 63, counting from the first vaccine or placebo injection. Sequenced here: peripheral blood, sampled in a trial of Ad26.COV2.S vaccine versus placebo. The receptors were gathered from a person aged 18-65 years who received the Ad26.COV2.S COVID-19 vaccine or a placebo.

The gene calls are TRBV7-8 and TRBJ1-4; 7 bases are a match to TRBD1. The CDR3 totals 14 residues. The J segment lost 7 bases and the V segment lost 5 bases, leaving 7 bases of the junction unmatched. Germline CDR1 SGHVS, CDR2 FQNEAQ. The CDR3, as DNA: TGTGCCAGCAGCCCAGGGGGGGATCGTGAAAAACTGTTTTTT. The encoded protein is CASSPGGDREKLFF.

V and J are TRBV6-5 and TRBJ2-1, with D perhaps matching TRBD1 (5 bases). Trimming removed 0 bases from V and 7 bases from J, with 13 bases in between. In germline, CDR1 is MNHEY, CDR2 SVGAGI. The CDR3 sequence is 15 residues long. CDR3 region: CASSYSGAQGNEQFF. The CDR3 region has the DNA TGTGCCAGCAGTTACTCAGGGGCCCAAGGTAATGAGCAGTTCTTC.

J is TRBJ1-5 and V is TRBV7-8; D remains unclear. The V gene's germline CDR1 is SGHVS and CDR2 FQNEAQ. V shed 2 bases and J shed 3 bases, with 11 bases lying between them. This CDR3 has 15 residues. This CDR3 reads CASSLYQGTNQPQHF. CDR3 DNA: TGTGCCAGCAGCTTATATCAAGGCACCAATCAGCCCCAGCATTTT.

The gene calls are TRBV4-3 and TRBJ2-1; D unresolved. The ends were cut back, 3 bases at V and 0 bases at J, with 9 bases in the middle. Germline assignment: CDR1 LGHNA and CDR2 YSLEER. This CDR3 comprises 15 residues. This chain's CDR3 is CASSQLKSSYNEQFF. CDR3 in DNA: TGCGCCAGCAGCCAGCTCAAGAGCTCCTACAATGAGCAGTTCTTC.

This clone was seen only once. Other DNA sequences in the same sample also yield this CDR3. This chain uses TRBV20-1 with TRBJ2-6, with D uncertain. Germline CDR1 is DFQATT and CDR2 is SNEGSKA (reference sequence). The V end was cut by 3 bases, the J end by 2 bases, with 2 bases between. The CDR3 covers 12 residues. This CDR3 is CSASTGANVLTF. CDR3 coding DNA: TGCAGTGCTAGTACTGGGGCCAACGTCCTGACTTTC.

Comments on this clone: The sample contains more than one DNA sequence encoding this CDR3. This chain uses TRBV19 with TRBJ2-3, with D unclear. Germline V gives CDR1 LNHDA, CDR2 SQIVND (reference sequence). This CDR3 contains 13 residues. Trimming removed 1 base from V and 3 bases from J, with 5 bases in between. CDR3: CASSIGLTDTQYF. DNA of the CDR3: TGTGCCAGTAGTATAGGGCTTACAGATACGCAGTATTTT.

This clone was observed many times. The rearrangement uses TRBV27 and TRBJ1-1; perhaps TRBD1 as D (5 bases). Germline V gene data show CDR1 as MNHEY and CDR2 as SMNVEV (reference sequence). Trimming left V 5 bases short and J 0 bases short, with 16 bases between. This CDR3 contains 16 residues. The CDR3 region is CASSASLGTLNTEAFF. In DNA form, the CDR3 reads TGTGCCAGCAGTGCTTCCCTCGGGACCCTGAACACTGAAGCTTTCTTT.

This chain connects TRBV7-8 to TRBJ2-3; tentative D call: TRBD2 (5 bases). The CDR3 has 14 amino acids. Trimming removed 0 bases from V and 4 bases from J, with 8 bases in between. CDR1 and CDR2 (germline): SGHVS, FQNEAQ. The CDR3 coding sequence is TGTGCCAGCAGCTTAGCCGCTAGCCCAGATACGCAGTATTTT. Residues: CASSLAASPDTQYF.

The chain couples TRBV3-1 (or the pseudogene TRBV3-2) to TRBJ2-7; D unresolved. V lost 0 bases to trimming and J lost 5 bases, with 14 bases between them. This CDR3 region has 15 residues. Germline V gene data show CDR1 as LGHDT and CDR2 as YNNKEL (reference sequence). DNA of the CDR3: TGTGCCAGCAGCCAAGAGAGGACCATAACGGACGAGCAGTACTTC. Translating it yields CASSQERTITDEQYF.

The V call is TRBV28, the J call TRBJ2-1, with a weak D call TRBD2 (5 bases). The length of the CDR3 is 14 residues. Trimming removed 1 base at V and 8 bases at J, with 12 bases between. The germline gives CDR1 MDHEN, CDR2 SYDVKM. CDR3 residues: CASSLFRGRHEQFF. The CDR3 DNA reads TGTGCCAGCAGTTTATTCCGAGGGAGACATGAGCAGTTCTTC.

About this clone: The sample holds other DNA sequences that translate to the same CDR3. This rearrangement joins TRBV5-1 to TRBJ2-1; the D is unclear. Trimming removed 2 bases at V and 6 bases at J, with 3 bases between. Per the germline V gene, CDR1 is SGHRS and CDR2 is YFSETQ. The CDR3 is made up of 11 amino acids. CDR3 in amino acids: CASSFSNEQFF. The CDR3 DNA reads TGCGCCAGCAGCTTCTCCAATGAGCAGTTCTTC.

The V and J genes are TRBV3-1 (or the pseudogene TRBV3-2) and TRBJ1-1; D perhaps matches TRBD1 (6 bases). V gave up 4 bases and J gave up 4 bases, with 10 bases separating them. The CDR3 loop spans 13 amino acids. CDR1 is LGHDT, CDR2 YNNKEL, per germline (reference sequence). The CDR3 is CASSPTGFTEAFF. The CDR3, as DNA: TGTGCCAGCAGCCCTACAGGGTTCACTGAAGCTTTCTTT.

This clone was counted a few times. The J gene is TRBJ2-3, the V gene TRBV5-1; 9 nucleotides match TRBD1. CDR1 and CDR2 from the germline V gene are SGHRS and YFSETQ. The CDR3 has 16 residues. The J segment lost 2 bases and the V segment lost 4 bases, leaving 8 bases of the junction unmatched. The DNA of the CDR3 is TGCGCCAGCAGCGAGACGGGACAGGGACACACAGATACGCAGTATTTT. Translated: CASSETGQGHTDTQYF. Supplemented by reference TRBV5-1 and TRBJ2-3, the full variable domain reads KAGVTQTPRYLIKTRGQQVTLSCSPISGHRSVSWYQQTPGQGLQFLFEYFSETQRNKGNFPGRFSGRQFSNSRSEMNVSTLELGDSALYLCASSETGQGHTDTQYFGPGTRLTVL.

The rearrangement links TRBV20-1 to TRBJ2-3, with D possibly TRBD2 on 5 matching bases. The CDR3 sequence is 13 residues long. Trimming cost V 5 bases and J 2 bases, with 11 bases left between them. CDR1 is DFQATT and CDR2 is SNEGSKA in the germline V gene (reference sequence). DNA for the CDR3: TGCAGTGCTCGTGGGAGCTACACAGATACGCAGTATTTT. Amino acid sequence: CSARGSYTDTQYF.

The chain combines TRBV2 with TRBJ2-5, with D uncertain. This CDR3 has 14 residues. Trimming pared 5 bases from V and 2 bases from J, leaving 12 bases between. The germline gives CDR1 SNHLY, CDR2 FYNNEI. The CDR3 region has the DNA TGTGCCAGCAGTCTCAGGACGGATCAAGAGACCCAGTACTTC. Encoded protein: CASSLRTDQETQYF.

The table lists this clone with a few counts. The V and J genes are TRBV7-9 and TRBJ2-2; TRBD2 matches 7 bases. The V segment lost 2 bases and the J segment 3 bases; nucleotides outside the gene matches: 6. CDR3 size: 16 residues. Germline CDR1 reads SEHNR; CDR2 reads FQNEAQ (reference sequence). CDR3 region: CASSLPLAEHTGELFF. The CDR3 DNA sequence: TGTGCCAGCAGCTTACCCCTAGCGGAGCACACCGGGGAGCTGTTTTTT. Drawing the rest from reference TRBV7-9 and TRBJ2-2, the complete variable domain is DTGVSQNPRHKITKRGQNVTFRCDPISEHNRLYWYRQTLGQGPEFLTYFQNEAQLEKSRLLSDRFSAERPKGSFSTLEIQRTEQGDSAMYLCASSLPLAEHTGELFFGEGSRLTVL.

This clone came up a few times. The chain carries TRBV7-9 and TRBJ1-2; D gene ambiguous. This CDR3 region has 14 residues. Germline values: CDR1 SEHNR, CDR2 FQNEAQ (reference sequence). V was pared by 1 base and J by 3 bases, with 9 bases between. CDR3 coding DNA: TGTGCCAGCAGCTTAGGTGGTGGGCACTATGGCTACACCTTC. It translates to CASSLGGGHYGYTF.

This clone was found a few times. The V and J genes are TRBV27 and TRBJ1-1; 7 bases match TRBD1. The CDR3 runs 14 residues. The junction had 7 bases not matched to a gene; V was cut back by 6 bases and J by 3 bases. Germline CDR1 and CDR2: MNHEY and SMNVEV (reference sequence). The CDR3 DNA follows: TGTGCCAGCAGACCACTACAGGGGCACACTGAAGCTTTCTTT. Amino acids: CASRPLQGHTEAFF.

In its sample, this clone was seen a few times. The chain has TRBV5-1 and TRBJ2-1, with TRBD1 matching over 8 bases. From germline, CDR1 is SGHRS and CDR2 YFSETQ. Trimming took 7 bases from V and 2 from J; bases not matched to a gene: 11. The CDR3 is 16 residues long. CDR3 in DNA: TGCGCCAGCGCGAATGCCCCGGACAGGGCCTACAATGAGCAGTTCTTC. This gives the protein CASANAPDRAYNEQFF. Combining the CDR3 with reference TRBV5-1 and TRBJ2-1 gives the whole variable domain KAGVTQTPRYLIKTRGQQVTLSCSPISGHRSVSWYQQTPGQGLQFLFEYFSETQRNKGNFPGRFSGRQFSNSRSEMNVSTLELGDSALYLCASANAPDRAYNEQFFGPGTRLTVL.

The J gene is TRBJ2-1, the V gene TRBV11-2; D possibly corresponds to TRBD2 (6 bases). V was clipped by 1 base and J by 7 bases, with 14 bases between them. Per germline, CDR1 SGHAT and CDR2 FQNNGV. This CDR3 spans 15 amino acids. The CDR3 is CASSLVGGGLNEQFF. As DNA, the CDR3 is TGTGCCAGCAGCTTAGTTGGGGGAGGTCTGAATGAGCAGTTCTTC.

CDR3: CASSPTGGRGSGANVLTF. CDR3 coding DNA: TGTGCCAGCAGCCCAACGGGGGGCCGAGGCTCTGGGGCCAACGTCCTGACTTTC. This chain uses TRBV9 with TRBJ2-6, with D tentatively TRBD2 (7 bases). Looked up from germline, CDR1 is SGDLS and CDR2 is YYNGEE. CDR3 length: 18 residues. Between the trimmed V and J ends, which lost 4 bases and 0 bases, there was a span of 17 bases.

The V gene is TRBV7-8, the J gene TRBJ1-1; unclear D gene. The CDR3 sequence is 14 residues long. V was cut by 5 bases and J by 2 bases, with 12 bases left in between. The germline V gene encodes CDR1 SGHVS and CDR2 FQNEAQ. The CDR3 DNA follows: TGTGCCAGCAGCCCCCGGGCCCGAAACACTGAAGCTTTCTTT. It specifies CASSPRARNTEAFF.